This is a list of T cell receptor beta chains from one sample in a study of control samples from healthy donors and cancer patients. Here immunoSEQ multiplex PCR was the method, and the copy in TCRdb shows in-frame clones only, minus some. The sample has 120,000 to 150,000 clones, approximately 92% seen once. The sequenced sample consisted of blood. The receptors shown here come from a man aged 25 to 45 in good health. The CDR3 runs from the conserved cysteine through the conserved F or W. D genes are given only for firm matches. A clone size is listed for some rows: how often the clone was seen (once, few, many), or a class if it is expanded.

j_call | v_call | cdr3_length | clone_size | d_call | cdr3_aa | cdr3_nt
TRBJ2-3 | TRBV3-1/TRBV3-2 | 12 | - | - | CASSFRGDTQYF | TGTGCCAGCAGTTTTAGAGGAGATACGCAGTATTTT
TRBJ2-3 | TRBV2 | 14 | once | TRBD1 | CASTGDRRTDTQYF | TGTGCCAGCACGGGGGACAGGAGGACAGATACGCAGTATTTT
TRBJ2-7 | TRBV6-5 | 14 | once | - | CASTYETGSYEQYF | TGTGCCAGCACCTACGAGACAGGATCCTACGAGCAGTACTTC
TRBJ2-7 | TRBV27 | 12 | - | - | CASSSSSYEQYF | TGTGCCAGCAGTTCTTCATCCTACGAGCAGTACTTC
TRBJ2-3 | TRBV2 | 15 | - | - | CASSEAGILSDTQYF | TGTGCCAGCAGTGAAGCAGGAATATTGTCAGATACGCAGTATTTT
TRBJ2-2 | TRBV28 | 13 | - | TRBD2 | CASSVSGTGELFF | TGTGCCAGCAGTGTTAGCGGGACCGGGGAGCTGTTTTTT
TRBJ1-2 | TRBV30 | 14 | - | - | CAWRQTGVNYGYTF | TGTGCCTGGAGACAGACAGGCGTAAACTATGGCTACACCTTC
TRBJ1-1 | TRBV4-1 | 14 | - | - | CASSQITGLQGAFF | TGCGCCAGCAGCCAGATAACGGGACTTCAGGGAGCTTTCTTT
TRBJ1-1 | TRBV28 | 13 | - | - | CASLGEVNTEAFF | TGTGCCAGTCTAGGTGAAGTGAACACTGAAGCTTTCTTT
TRBJ2-3 | TRBV5-1 | 14 | - | - | CASSLGGITDTQYF | TGCGCCAGCAGCTTAGGGGGTATCACAGATACGCAGTATTTT
TRBJ1-5 | TRBV7-9 | 15 | once | - | CASTFTVGSNQPQHF | TGTGCCAGCACGTTTACCGTGGGTAGCAATCAGCCCCAGCATTTT
TRBJ2-1 | TRBV27 | 15 | - | TRBD2 | CASSPLAGVGGEQFF | TGTGCCAGCAGTCCTCTAGCGGGAGTTGGGGGTGAGCAGTTCTTC
TRBJ2-7 | TRBV6-4 | 10 | - | - | CAMDTYEQYF | TGTGCCATGGACACCTACGAGCAGTACTTC
TRBJ1-2 | TRBV5-4 | 14 | - | - | CASSLVTEGYGYTF | TGTGCCAGCAGCTTGGTGACAGAGGGCTATGGCTACACCTTC
TRBJ2-5 | TRBV7-9 | 16 | - | TRBD2 | CASSFGLAGVGETQYF | TGTGCCAGCAGCTTTGGACTAGCGGGAGTAGGGGAGACCCAGTACTTC
TRBJ2-7 | TRBV10-3 | 13 | - | - | CAICKDLGYEQYF | TGTGCCATCTGCAAGGACCTCGGCTACGAGCAGTACTTC
TRBJ2-3 | TRBV6-4 | 14 | - | TRBD1 | CASSQGASTDTQYF | TGTGCCAGCAGTCAGGGGGCTAGCACAGATACGCAGTATTTT
TRBJ2-1 | TRBV7-9 | 14 | - | - | CASSPRSSYNEQFF | TGTGCCAGCAGCCCTCGGAGCTCCTACAATGAGCAGTTCTTC
TRBJ2-1 | TRBV5-5 | 13 | - | - | CASSLGAYNEQFF | TGTGCCAGCAGCTTGGGAGCCTACAATGAGCAGTTCTTC
TRBJ2-7 | TRBV20-1 | 14 | - | TRBD2 | CSASLVAGAYEQYF | TGCAGTGCTAGTTTAGTAGCGGGAGCCTACGAGCAGTACTTC
TRBJ1-1 | TRBV14 | 14 | once | - | CASSRKGPNTEAFF | TGTGCCAGCAGCCGGAAAGGCCCCAACACTGAAGCTTTCTTT
TRBJ1-5 | TRBV7-2 | 15 | - | - | CASSTTRGSNQPQHF | TGTGCCAGCAGTACTACCAGGGGAAGCAATCAGCCCCAGCATTTT
TRBJ1-6 | TRBV10-3 | 15 | once | - | CAISDPGQTVSPLHF | TGTGCCATCAGTGATCCGGGCCAAACGGTTTCACCCCTCCACTTT
TRBJ1-2 | TRBV28 | 13 | - | - | CASSPGGSVGYTF | TGTGCCAGCAGTCCCGGTGGGTCGGTAGGCTACACCTTC
TRBJ2-5 | TRBV28 | 15 | - | TRBD1 | CASSLAGQGGETQYF | TGTGCCAGCAGTTTAGCGGGACAGGGAGGAGAGACCCAGTACTTC
TRBJ1-1 | TRBV27 | 13 | - | - | CASTGNMNTEAFF | TGTGCCAGCACGGGCAATATGAACACTGAAGCTTTCTTT
TRBJ2-3 | TRBV10-3 | 15 | - | TRBD2 | CAIGEREGRADTQYF | TGTGCCATCGGGGAGCGGGAGGGCCGAGCAGATACGCAGTATTTT
TRBJ1-6 | TRBV6-4 | 15 | once | TRBD1 | CASSKDRSPNSPLHF | TGTGCCAGCAGTAAGGACAGGAGTCCCAATTCACCCCTCCACTTT
TRBJ2-1 | TRBV6-5 | 12 | once | - | CASSRNAGEQFF | TGTGCCAGCAGTAGAAATGCCGGTGAGCAGTTCTTC
TRBJ1-1 | TRBV2 | 14 | few | TRBD1 | CATTGAELNTEAFF | TGTGCCACGACAGGGGCAGAGTTGAACACTGAAGCTTTCTTT